A selection of T cell receptor beta chains follows, all from one sample in a study of technical replicates of blood from several donors. Profiled with immunoSEQ multiplex PCR; TCRdb holds only in-frame clones, not every one. The sample includes some 90,000 clones, roughly 95% of them seen just once. The sequenced sample was T cells isolated from PBMCs. These receptors originate from a human donor in good health. Each CDR3 is given with its conserved first and last residue. D genes are given only for firm matches.

V gene	D gene	J gene	CDR3 protein	CDR3 DNA
TRBV19	.	TRBJ2-1	CASSLVARNEQFF	TGTGCCAGTAGTCTTGTAGCCCGTAATGAGCAGTTCTTC
TRBV19	TRBD1	TRBJ1-1	CASSMAGQGTTEAFF	TGTGCCAGTAGTATGGCCGGACAGGGGACCACTGAAGCTTTCTTT
TRBV21-1	.	TRBJ2-1	CAITGTSGNPPYNEQFF	TGTGCCATCACCGGGACTAGCGGGAACCCCCCCTACAATGAGCAGTTCTTC
TRBV5-1	TRBD1	TRBJ1-3	CASSSGTASFSGNTIYF	TGCGCCAGCAGTTCCGGGACAGCTTCTTTCTCTGGAAACACCATATATTTT
TRBV19	.	TRBJ2-7	CASSITAAYEQYF	TGTGCCAGTAGTATCACAGCCGCCTACGAGCAGTACTTC
TRBV9	TRBD1	TRBJ2-3	CASRDRVTDTQYF	TGTGCCAGCAGGGACAGGGTGACAGATACGCAGTATTTT
TRBV7-6	.	TRBJ1-2	CASSLLIWGEGYGYTF	TGTGCCAGCAGCTTACTCATCTGGGGGGAAGGGTATGGCTACACCTTC
TRBV2	.	TRBJ2-3	CASNSRTTDTQYF	TGTGCCAGCAACAGCCGAACCACAGATACGCAGTATTTT
TRBV9	.	TRBJ1-3	CASSAPTVTGNTIYF	TGTGCCAGCAGCGCCCCGACAGTCACCGGAAACACCATATATTTT
TRBV10-3	.	TRBJ1-6	CAITDGGIGSPLHF	TGTGCCATCACCGATGGGGGGATTGGGTCACCCCTCCACTTT
TRBV9	TRBD1	TRBJ2-2	CASSVTGVEAGELFF	TGTGCCAGCAGCGTTACAGGGGTTGAGGCCGGGGAGCTGTTTTTT
TRBV4-3	.	TRBJ1-5	CASSQDIGQPQHF	TGCGCCAGCAGCCAAGATATCGGGCAGCCCCAGCATTTT
TRBV6-5	TRBD1	TRBJ2-5	CASSSTGGHPTQYF	TGTGCCAGCAGTTCTACAGGGGGCCATCCGACCCAGTACTTC
TRBV6-6	TRBD1	TRBJ1-1	CASTLTGTFAEAFF	TGTGCCAGCACTTTGACAGGGACATTCGCTGAAGCTTTCTTT
TRBV5-4	TRBD1	TRBJ2-7	CASSSAGTGNEQYF	TGTGCCAGCAGCTCTGCCGGGACAGGGAACGAGCAGTACTTC
TRBV19	TRBD1	TRBJ1-1	CASSISRDRDAFF	TGTGCCAGTAGTATAAGTAGGGACAGGGATGCTTTCTTT
TRBV4-2	.	TRBJ2-3	CASSHVRGDTQYF	TGTGCCAGCAGCCACGTCCGGGGAGATACGCAGTATTTT
TRBV19	TRBD1	TRBJ1-1	CASSTGGSNTEAFF	TGTGCCAGTAGTACAGGGGGCTCGAACACTGAAGCTTTCTTT